The 6 T cell receptor beta chains listed next were all sequenced from one sample in a study of beta chain features in type 1 diabetes. All of the isolated RNA was reverse transcribed, so expressed TCRB transcripts were sequenced. Produced via immunoSEQ multiplex PCR; TCRdb's table is partial and in-frame only. The data hold 300,000 to 350,000 clones, with 7.5% to 9% observed a single time. The specimen sequenced was central memory CD4+ T cells from blood. These receptor sequences come from a woman aged 18-30 years in good health.

The chain links TRBV4-2 to TRBJ2-1; no definite D call. Trimming stripped 6 bases from V and 9 bases from J, with 12 bases between. Germline CDR1 reads LGHNA; CDR2 reads YNFKEQ. There are 12 residues in the CDR3. CDR3 protein: CASRSRLGEQFF. Written as DNA, the CDR3 is TGTGCCAGCAGAAGTCGGTTGGGTGAGCAGTTCTTC.

The table lists this clone with a few counts. The chain links TRBV27 to TRBJ2-1; maybe TRBD2 (6 bases). The V gene's germline CDR1 is MNHEY and CDR2 SMNVEV (reference sequence). This CDR3 is 14 amino acids long. V lost 8 bases, J lost 9 bases, and 20 bases lay in between. The CDR3, as DNA: TGTGCCAGCTCGATGGGGGGAGTTAAGGGTGAGCAGTTCTTC. It is translated as CASSMGGVKGEQFF.

This clone was counted only a few times. The chain links TRBV7-3 to TRBJ2-7; a possible D gene is TRBD2 (6 bases). CDR3 length equals 13 residues. With 2 bases removed from V and 3 bases from J, the gap between germline ends came to 8 bases. The germline V gene has CDR1 SGHTA and CDR2 FQGTGA. In DNA form, the CDR3 reads TGTGCCAGCAGCTTAGGGGGAGGCTACGAGCAGTACTTC. Translated: CASSLGGGYEQYF.

This clone was found a few times. The V call is TRBV19, the J call TRBJ2-2; no firm D call. The germline V gene has CDR1 LNHDA and CDR2 SQIVND (reference sequence). The CDR3 sequence is 12 residues long. The V end lost 11 bases, the J end lost 4 bases, and 11 bases lay between the germline ends. This CDR3 is CAVRRSTGELFF. For the CDR3, the DNA is TGTGCCGTCCGACGGTCCACCGGGGAGCTGTTTTTT.

This clone has ten or more counts. The rearrangement joins TRBV6-5 to TRBJ1-1; D unclear. Trimming left V 2 bases short and J 4 bases short, with 8 bases between. The CDR3 extends over 13 amino acids. From germline, CDR1 is MNHEY and CDR2 SVGAGI. This CDR3 is CASSYGFTTEAFF. In DNA form, the CDR3 reads TGTGCCAGCAGTTACGGGTTTACCACTGAAGCTTTCTTT.

This clone showed up just a few times. The chain employs TRBV28 and TRBJ2-5; TRBD2 might be the D (5 bases). Germline values: CDR1 MDHEN, CDR2 SYDVKM. CDR3 length: 13 residues. Trimming shortened V by 6 bases and J by 0 bases, and 8 bases separated the two germline ends. The CDR3 DNA reads TGTGCCAGCAGCCCCGGGAACCAAGAGACCCAGTACTTC. It yields the protein CASSPGNQETQYF.